The 9 T cell receptor beta chains in this list originate from one sample, sequenced in a study of blood T cell repertoires in COVID-19. Data came from immunoSEQ multiplex PCR; TCRdb stores just in-frame clones and leaves some out. Of around 170,000 clones detected, roughly four fifths appear once; the ten largest clones hold approximately 6.5%. The specimen was peripheral blood. The source is a woman in her forties with acute or convalescent COVID-19.

About this clone itself: The same CDR3 arises from other DNA sequences in this sample as well. The V gene is TRBV12-5, the J gene TRBJ2-5; D perhaps matches TRBD1 (5 bases). Deletions cut 7 bases from V and 0 bases from J, with 24 bases between. The CDR3 sequence is 18 residues long. Germline V gene sequence: CDR1 LGHNT, CDR2 FRNRAP. The CDR3 region is CASAIIPDGQSHQETQYF. The CDR3 bases are TGTGCTAGTGCCATAATTCCCGACGGACAATCCCACCAAGAGACCCAGTACTTC.

The rearrangement joins TRBV5-6 to TRBJ1-6, with TRBD1 matching 9 bases. CDR3 length: 17 amino acids. CDR1 SGHDT and CDR2 YYEEEE come from the germline V gene. The junction had 5 bases not matched to a gene; V was cut back by 4 bases and J by 0 bases. CDR3 in DNA: TGTGCCAGCAGCCAGGACAGGGGAAGCTCCTATAATTCACCCCTCCACTTT. As protein: CASSQDRGSSYNSPLHF.

The chain is built from TRBV27 and TRBJ2-7, with TRBD2 matching over 7 bases. Trimming took 8 bases from V and 0 from J; bases not matched to a gene: 4. The CDR3 contains 13 residues. The germline CDR1 and CDR2 sequences are MNHEY and SMNVEV (reference sequence). In nucleotides, the CDR3 is TGTGCCAGCGGGGGGGTACGCTCCTACGAGCAGTACTTC. The encoded protein is CASGGVRSYEQYF.

The V gene is TRBV10-3, the J gene TRBJ1-2; D not resolved. Trimming took off 10 bases at V and 0 bases at J, with 9 bases between the two ends. The CDR3 length is 12 residues. Germline V lookup: CDR1 ENHRY, CDR2 SYGVKD. The CDR3 region is CANNEANYGYTF. DNA for the CDR3: TGTGCCAACAACGAAGCTAACTATGGCTACACCTTC.

This clone was seen just once. V gene TRBV28 combines with J gene TRBJ2-7; D is perhaps TRBD1 (5 bases). V lost 6 bases to trimming and J lost 2 bases, with 23 bases between them. CDR1 and CDR2 (germline): MDHEN, SYDVKM. The CDR3 covers 17 residues. The CDR3 nucleotides are TGTGCCAGCAGGGGGCGTTCTCTCCGGTCCCCGACCTACGAGCAGTACTTC. This encodes CASRGRSLRSPTYEQYF.

Only one count was recorded for this clone. This sequence joins TRBV5-1 and TRBJ2-2, with 10 bases identical to TRBD2. CDR3 length equals 15 residues. Germline CDR1 reads SGHRS; CDR2 reads YFSETQ. V lost 1 base and J lost 7; bases outside the gene matches: 4. The DNA of the CDR3 is TGCGCCAGCAGCTTGACTAGCGGGGCGGACGGGGAGCTGTTTTTT. It translates to CASSLTSGADGELFF.

The V gene is TRBV2, the J gene TRBJ1-1; D is undetermined. V was clipped by 4 bases and J by 1 base, with 13 bases between them. The CDR3 spans 15 residues. Germline V lookup: CDR1 SNHLY, CDR2 FYNNEI. DNA for the CDR3: TGTGCCAGCAGTGCGCGGGCAGGCCGGAACACTGAAGCTTTCTTT. Translating gives CASSARAGRNTEAFF. The variable domain in full, with the rest retrieved from reference TRBV2 and TRBJ1-1, is EPEVTQTPSHQVTQMGQEVILRCVPISNHLYFYWYRQILGQKVEFLVSFYNNEISEKSEIFDDQFSVERPDGSNFTLKIRSTKLEDSAMYFCASSARAGRNTEAFFGQGTRLTVV.

The chain has TRBV2 and TRBJ2-3; no clear D gene. This CDR3 has 14 residues. CDR1 is SNHLY, CDR2 FYNNEI, per germline. V lost 6 bases, J lost 0 bases, and 10 bases lay in between. CDR3 amino acids: CASRFLQSTDTQYF. The CDR3 region has the DNA TGTGCCAGCAGATTCCTTCAGAGCACAGATACGCAGTATTTT.

In its sample, this clone was seen once. The chain links TRBV18 to TRBJ1-4; maybe TRBD1 (5 bases). The CDR3 loop spans 16 amino acids. The V end was cut by 4 bases, the J end by 8 bases, with 20 bases between. Looked up from germline, CDR1 is KGHSH and CDR2 is LQKENI. This CDR3 is CASSQPGDRGIEKLFF. The CDR3 region has the DNA TGTGCCAGCTCACAGCCTGGAGACAGAGGTATAGAAAAACTGTTTTTT. Drawing the rest from reference TRBV18 and TRBJ1-4, the complete variable domain is NAGVMQNPRHLVRRRGQEARLRCSPMKGHSHVYWYRQLPEEGLKFMVYLQKENIIDESGMPKERFSAEFPKEGPSILRIQQVVRGDSAAYFCASSQPGDRGIEKLFFGSGTQLSVL.